This T cell receptor beta chain was sequenced in a study of T-cell memory formation after mild COVID-19. For the study at large: Clusters were largely donor specific. Study-wide findings and caveats: Mainly CM and EM harbored the contracting CD4+ clones; mainly EMRA harbored the CD8+ ones.

On this clonotype itself: The antigen is unknown.

TCRdb re-derived calls from the 5' RACE reads in MiXCR, one entry per CDR3 protein. The sample records 360,000 or so distinct CDR3 sequences, 28% being singletons. This CDR3 contains 15 residues. The germline V gene encodes CDR1 PRHDT and CDR2 FYEKMQ (reference sequence). Between the trimmed V and J ends, which lost 6 bases and 0 bases, there was a span of 12 bases. This rearrangement joins TRBV13 to TRBJ1-3, with D possibly being TRBD1 (6 bases). This clonotype was obtained from an adult woman who had mild COVID-19 (a few samples of this study predate the infection). Cell type and time point are not known. The source material was PBMCs or a T cell subset sorted from them (not recorded which). CDR3 bases: TGTGCCAGCAGGGGGGGCGGCCTCTCTGGAAACACCATATATTTT. It encodes CASRGGGLSGNTIYF. The whole variable domain, remainder taken from reference TRBV13 and TRBJ1-3, is AAGVIQSPRHLIKEKRETATLKCYPIPRHDTVYWYQQGPGQDPQFLISFYEKMQSDKGSIPDRFSAQQFSDYHSELNMSSLELGDSALYFCASRGGGLSGNTIYFGEGSWLTVV.